This T cell receptor beta chain was profiled in a study of blood T cell repertoires in COVID-19. About the study: The United States, Italy and Spain were the sources of the acute and convalescent COVID-19 samples. PBMCs, B-cell-depleted T cells, or T cells provided the cDNA or gDNA that made up the material.

Per the original data handling: Reference gene primer amplification yielded estimated nucleated cell counts. Assay: immunoSEQ multiplex PCR; the TCRdb copy retains only in-frame clones and omits some. V, J and clone size were drawn from that table, and D and trimming were deduced from the DNA. The data contain over 95,000 clones, about 85% of them singletons. The length of the CDR3 is 12 residues. CDR1 is KGHSH and CDR2 is LQKENI in the germline V gene. The V end was cut by 2 bases, the J end by 8 bases, with 6 bases between. This clone has just one count. The chain couples TRBV18 to TRBJ1-4; D not certain. The sample taken for sequencing was peripheral blood. The sequence was obtained from a man aged 35 to 55 with acute or convalescent COVID-19. The CDR3 protein is CASSPGHEKLFF. CDR3 in DNA: TGTGCCAGCTCACCAGGGCACGAAAAACTGTTTTTT.